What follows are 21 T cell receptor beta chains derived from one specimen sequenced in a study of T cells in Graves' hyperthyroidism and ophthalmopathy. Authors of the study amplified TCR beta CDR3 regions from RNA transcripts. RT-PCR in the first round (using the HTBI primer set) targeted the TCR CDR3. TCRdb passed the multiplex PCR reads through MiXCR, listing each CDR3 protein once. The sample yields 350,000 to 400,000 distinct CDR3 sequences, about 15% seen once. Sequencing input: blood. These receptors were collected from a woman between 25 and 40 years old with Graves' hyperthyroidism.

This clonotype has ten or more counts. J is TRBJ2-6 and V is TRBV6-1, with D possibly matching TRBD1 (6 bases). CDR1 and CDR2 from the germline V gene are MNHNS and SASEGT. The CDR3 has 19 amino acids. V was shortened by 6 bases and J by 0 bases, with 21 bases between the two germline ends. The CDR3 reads CASSPLWDTQFSGANVLTF. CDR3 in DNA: TGTGCCAGCAGCCCCCTCTGGGACACGCAATTCTCTGGGGCCAACGTCCTGACTTTC.

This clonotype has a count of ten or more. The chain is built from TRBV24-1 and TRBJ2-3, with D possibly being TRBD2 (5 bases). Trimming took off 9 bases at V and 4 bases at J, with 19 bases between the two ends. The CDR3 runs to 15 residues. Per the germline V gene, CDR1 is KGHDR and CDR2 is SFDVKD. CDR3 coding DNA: TGTGCCACCCGGGATGATAGGCGAGGTGCAGATACGCAGTATTTT. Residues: CATRDDRRGADTQYF.

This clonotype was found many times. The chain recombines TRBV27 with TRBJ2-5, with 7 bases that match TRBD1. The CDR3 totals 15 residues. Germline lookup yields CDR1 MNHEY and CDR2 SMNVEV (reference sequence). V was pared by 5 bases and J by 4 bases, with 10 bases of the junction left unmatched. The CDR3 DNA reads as TGTGCCAGCAGTGGGGGACAGCCGGCGTTAGAGACCCAGTACTTC. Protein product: CASSGGQPALETQYF.

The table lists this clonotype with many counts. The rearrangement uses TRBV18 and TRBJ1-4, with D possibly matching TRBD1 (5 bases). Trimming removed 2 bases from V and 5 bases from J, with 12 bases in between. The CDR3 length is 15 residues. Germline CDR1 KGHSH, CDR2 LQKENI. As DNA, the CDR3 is TGTGCCAGCTCACCAGAGAGGGGAAAAAATGAAAAACTGTTTTTT. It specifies CASSPERGKNEKLFF.

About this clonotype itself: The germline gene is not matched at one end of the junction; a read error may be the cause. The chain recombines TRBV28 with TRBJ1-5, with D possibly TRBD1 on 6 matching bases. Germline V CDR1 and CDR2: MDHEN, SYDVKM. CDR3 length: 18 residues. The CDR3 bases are TGTGCCAGCAGTAACAGGGACATGGGGAGGTATAGCAGTCAGCCCCAGCATTTT. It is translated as CASSNRDMGRYSSQPQHF.

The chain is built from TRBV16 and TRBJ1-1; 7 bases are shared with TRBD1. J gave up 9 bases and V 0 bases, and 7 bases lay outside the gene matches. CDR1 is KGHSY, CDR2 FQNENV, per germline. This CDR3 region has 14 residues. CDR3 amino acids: CASSQSGQAVQAFF. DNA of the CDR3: TGTGCCAGCAGCCAATCAGGACAGGCGGTACAAGCTTTCTTT.

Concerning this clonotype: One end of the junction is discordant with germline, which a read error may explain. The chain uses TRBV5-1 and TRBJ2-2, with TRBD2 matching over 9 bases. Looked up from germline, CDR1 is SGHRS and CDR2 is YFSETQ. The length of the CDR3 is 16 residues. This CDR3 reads CASSPGLAPNTGELLF. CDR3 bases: TGCGCCAGCAGCCCTGGACTAGCGCCGAACACCGGGGAGCTGCTTTTT.

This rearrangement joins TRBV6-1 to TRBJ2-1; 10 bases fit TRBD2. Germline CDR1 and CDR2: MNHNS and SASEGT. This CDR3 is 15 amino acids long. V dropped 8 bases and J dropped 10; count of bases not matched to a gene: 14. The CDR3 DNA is TGTGCCAGCCGGGGGTCTAGCGGGAGTGCACGGGAGCAGTTCTTC. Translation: CASRGSSGSAREQFF.

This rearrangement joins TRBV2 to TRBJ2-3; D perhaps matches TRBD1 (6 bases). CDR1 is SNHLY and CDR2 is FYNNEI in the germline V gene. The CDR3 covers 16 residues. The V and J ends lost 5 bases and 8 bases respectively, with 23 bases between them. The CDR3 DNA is TGTGCCAGCAGTACCACAGGGCTAGATAGTGGGGCTACGCAGTATTTT. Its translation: CASSTTGLDSGATQYF.

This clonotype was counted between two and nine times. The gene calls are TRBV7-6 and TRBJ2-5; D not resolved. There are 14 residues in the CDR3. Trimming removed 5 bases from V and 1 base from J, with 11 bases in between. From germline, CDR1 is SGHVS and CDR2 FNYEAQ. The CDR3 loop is CASSERRFQETQYF. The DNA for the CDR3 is TGTGCCAGCAGCGAAAGAAGATTCCAAGAGACCCAGTACTTC.

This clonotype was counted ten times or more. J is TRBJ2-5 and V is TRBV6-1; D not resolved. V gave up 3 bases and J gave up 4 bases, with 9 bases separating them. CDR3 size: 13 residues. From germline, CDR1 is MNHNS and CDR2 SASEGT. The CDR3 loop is CASSEVHPETQYF. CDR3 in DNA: TGTGCCAGCAGTGAGGTGCATCCAGAGACCCAGTACTTC.

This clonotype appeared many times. CDR3 region: CASTFEDSNQPQHF. CDR3 DNA: TGTGCCAGCACGTTCGAGGATAGCAATCAGCCCCAGCATTTT. The chain has TRBV12-3 or TRBV12-4 and TRBJ1-5; D unclear. V was trimmed by 7 bases and J by 0 bases, leaving 10 bases between them. The CDR3 is 14 amino acids.

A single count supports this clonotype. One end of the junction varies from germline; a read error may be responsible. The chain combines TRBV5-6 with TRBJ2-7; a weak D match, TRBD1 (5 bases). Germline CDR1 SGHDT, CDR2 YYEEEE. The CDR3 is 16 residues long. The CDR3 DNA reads TGCGCCAGCAGCCAAGCCTTACAGGCCAGCTCCTACGAGCAGTACTTC. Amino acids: CASSQALQASSYEQYF. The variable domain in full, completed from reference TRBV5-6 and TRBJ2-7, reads DAGVTQSPTHLIKTRGQQVTLRCSPKSGHDTVSWYQQALGQGPQFIFQYYEEEERQRGNFPDRFSGHQFPNYSSELNVNALLLGDSALYLCASSQALQASSYEQYFGPGTRLTVT.

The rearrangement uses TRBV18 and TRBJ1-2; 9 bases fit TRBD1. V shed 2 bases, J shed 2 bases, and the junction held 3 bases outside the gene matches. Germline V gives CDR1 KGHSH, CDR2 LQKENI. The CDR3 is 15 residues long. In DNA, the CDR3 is TGTGCCAGCTCACCAGGGACAGGGTGGAACTATGGCTACACCTTC. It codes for CASSPGTGWNYGYTF. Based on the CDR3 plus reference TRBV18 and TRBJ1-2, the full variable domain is NAGVMQNPRHLVRRRGQEARLRCSPMKGHSHVYWYRQLPEEGLKFMVYLQKENIIDESGMPKERFSAEFPKEGPSILRIQQVVRGDSAAYFCASSPGTGWNYGYTFGSGTRLTVV.

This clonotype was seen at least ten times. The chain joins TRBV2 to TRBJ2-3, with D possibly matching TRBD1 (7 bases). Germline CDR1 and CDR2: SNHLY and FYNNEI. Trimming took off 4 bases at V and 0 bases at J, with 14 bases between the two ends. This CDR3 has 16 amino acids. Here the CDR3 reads CASSGGAGGSTDTQYF. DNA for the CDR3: TGTGCCAGCAGTGGAGGAGCAGGGGGGAGCACAGATACGCAGTATTTT. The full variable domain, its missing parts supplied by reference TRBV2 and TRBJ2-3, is EPEVTQTPSHQVTQMGQEVILRCVPISNHLYFYWYRQILGQKVEFLVSFYNNEISEKSEIFDDQFSVERPDGSNFTLKIRSTKLEDSAMYFCASSGGAGGSTDTQYFGPGTRLTVL.

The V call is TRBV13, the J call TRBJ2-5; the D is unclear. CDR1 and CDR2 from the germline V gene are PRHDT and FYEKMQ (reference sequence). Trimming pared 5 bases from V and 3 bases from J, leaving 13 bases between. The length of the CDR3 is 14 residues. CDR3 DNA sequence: TGTGCCAGCAGCCGACTGGAAGAAGAAGAGACCCAGTACTTC. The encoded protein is CASSRLEEEETQYF.

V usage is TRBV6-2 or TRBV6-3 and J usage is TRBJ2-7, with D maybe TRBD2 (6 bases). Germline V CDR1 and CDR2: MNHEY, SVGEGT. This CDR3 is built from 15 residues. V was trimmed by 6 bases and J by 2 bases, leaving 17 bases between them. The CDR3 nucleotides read TGTGCCAGCAGCGATCCCGGACGGGGGACCTACGAGCAGTACTTC. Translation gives CASSDPGRGTYEQYF.

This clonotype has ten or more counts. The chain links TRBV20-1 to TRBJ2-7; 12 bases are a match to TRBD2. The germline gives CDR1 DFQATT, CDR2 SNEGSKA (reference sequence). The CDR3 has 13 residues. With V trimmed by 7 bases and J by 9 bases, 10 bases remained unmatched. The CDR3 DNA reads TGCAGTGGAGTCCCTAGCGGGAGGGATGGGCAGTACTTC. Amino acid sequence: CSGVPSGRDGQYF.

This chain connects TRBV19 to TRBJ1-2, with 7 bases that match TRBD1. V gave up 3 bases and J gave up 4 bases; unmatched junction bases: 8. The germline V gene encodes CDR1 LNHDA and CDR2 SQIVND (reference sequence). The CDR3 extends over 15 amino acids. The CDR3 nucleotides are TGTGCCAGTAGTATGTCAAGGGGGCGCGCCTATGGCTACACCTTC. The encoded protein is CASSMSRGRAYGYTF.

The CDR3 DNA sequence: TGCAGCGCTGGGTCTATGGGAGGAAACACCATATATTTT. As protein: CSAGSMGGNTIYF. J is TRBJ1-3 and V is TRBV29-1; the D is unclear. Trimming pared 7 bases from V and 4 bases from J, leaving 14 bases between. The CDR3 sequence is 13 residues long. Looked up from germline, CDR1 is SQVTM and CDR2 is ANQGSEA.

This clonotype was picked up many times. The chain's CDR3 is CASTHTTGEQFF. In nucleotides, the CDR3 is TGTGCCAGCACCCACACCACCGGGGAGCAGTTCTTC. This chain links TRBV6-2 or TRBV6-3 with TRBJ2-1, with D uncertain. The CDR3 contains 12 residues. From germline, CDR1 is MNHEY and CDR2 SVGEGT. V gave up 7 bases and J gave up 10 bases, with 14 bases separating them.